This is a list of T cell receptor beta chains from one sample in a study of blood T cell repertoires in COVID-19. Method: immunoSEQ multiplex PCR; TCRdb's copy keeps in-frame clones and lacks some. The sample gives roughly 250,000 clones, approximately 81% of which show up once; about 3.2% is in the top ten. Source material: peripheral blood. These receptors all come from a woman aged 55 to 70 with active or convalescent COVID-19. Each CDR3 is given with its conserved first and last residue. Fields, in order: J gene, V gene, CDR3 protein.

J: TRBJ2-3; V: TRBV24-1; CDR3: CAQGAITDTQYF
J: TRBJ2-3; V: TRBV6-2/TRBV6-3; CDR3: CASSYSGTSGDTDTQYF
J: TRBJ2-1; V: TRBV7-6; CDR3: CASSGGLWRGDNEQFF
J: TRBJ2-2; V: TRBV7-3; CDR3: CASSLNSGGELFF
J: TRBJ1-3; V: TRBV30; CDR3: CAWSVLGNSGNTIYF
J: TRBJ1-2; V: TRBV10-3; CDR3: CAISLGQADYGYTF
J: TRBJ2-2; V: TRBV3-1/TRBV3-2; CDR3: CASSLSANTGELFF
J: TRBJ1-2; V: TRBV4-3; CDR3: CASSQGPQRDYGYTF
J: TRBJ1-1; V: TRBV7-9; CDR3: CASSRTGIYTEAFF
J: TRBJ2-2; V: TRBV29-1; CDR3: CSGDSGGNTGELFF
J: TRBJ2-2; V: TRBV7-2; CDR3: CASSFARQRAITGELFF
J: TRBJ1-4; V: TRBV3-1/TRBV3-2; CDR3: CASSQLRDRGQKLFF
J: TRBJ2-1; V: TRBV5-6; CDR3: CASSLGLLVEFNEQFF
J: TRBJ2-7; V: TRBV19; CDR3: CASSIAPGPNYEQYF
J: TRBJ1-1; V: TRBV5-1; CDR3: CASSLDGVRDTEAFF
J: TRBJ2-7; V: TRBV7-9; CDR3: CASNHYTGVLSYEQYF
J: TRBJ2-7; V: TRBV5-1; CDR3: CASSLEEEQYF
J: TRBJ2-3; V: TRBV5-6; CDR3: CASSFRGTSTDTQYF
J: TRBJ1-1; V: TRBV7-9; CDR3: CASSLVNGAEAFF
J: TRBJ2-3; V: TRBV2; CDR3: CASVQSGNTDTQYF
J: TRBJ1-1; V: TRBV15; CDR3: CATSSLTGTWRPEAFF
J: TRBJ1-1; V: TRBV6-5; CDR3: CASSYLETVSEAFF
J: TRBJ2-7; V: TRBV4-3; CDR3: CASSQGVVTAPGDF
J: TRBJ1-2; V: TRBV10-3; CDR3: CAIRAQGAYGYTF
J: TRBJ2-7; V: TRBV6-5; CDR3: CASRRDRGGDYEQYF
J: TRBJ2-3; V: TRBV3-1/TRBV3-2; CDR3: CASSPTAGPTDTQYF
J: TRBJ1-2; V: TRBV6-5; CDR3: CASSSGIHYGYTF
J: TRBJ1-1; V: TRBV29-1; CDR3: CSGVPPDFRPFF
J: TRBJ1-2; V: TRBV7-3; CDR3: CASAKTPEDRATYTF
J: TRBJ2-7; V: TRBV6-5; CDR3: CASGSSGGGSYEQYF
J: TRBJ1-2; V: TRBV6-4; CDR3: CASSPRGTGPPTAGYTF
J: TRBJ2-6; V: TRBV11-1; CDR3: CASSSNPVEANVLTF
J: TRBJ2-4; V: TRBV3-1/TRBV3-2; CDR3: CASSQAGGHIQYF
J: TRBJ2-5; V: TRBV6-2/TRBV6-3; CDR3: CASSPGVSGLQETQYF
J: TRBJ2-3; V: TRBV10-3; CDR3: CAIRDLAMPDTQYF
J: TRBJ2-2; V: TRBV19; CDR3: CASSIGQSGTGELFF
J: TRBJ1-1; V: TRBV4-1; CDR3: CASSRATGAGTEAFF
J: TRBJ1-2; V: TRBV7-9; CDR3: CASSLGRPTNGYTF
J: TRBJ2-5; V: TRBV28; CDR3: CASSPPLGQVETQYF
J: TRBJ1-1; V: TRBV27; CDR3: CASSRTVNTEAFF
J: TRBJ2-7; V: TRBV4-3; CDR3: CASSPLEGYEQYF
J: TRBJ2-5; V: TRBV7-9; CDR3: CASSLFPNAGVQETQYF